This T cell receptor beta chain was identified during a study of radiation and T cells in renal cell carcinoma. Time point meaning: blood 4 weeks post-SBRT, at nephrectomy. The treatment is: 15 Gy SBRT to primary tumor, nephrectomy 4 weeks later. Measured with immunoSEQ multiplex PCR; TCRdb has only the in-frame clones, and not every one. The top ten clones hold approximately 7.3% of a sample with 90,000 to 100,000 clones, 84% of them seen once. This CDR3 spans 13 amino acids. The V and J ends lost 8 bases and 7 bases respectively, with 18 bases between them. The germline V gene has CDR1 GTSNPN and CDR2 SVGIG (reference sequence).

The chain employs TRBV30 and TRBJ2-1; a possible D gene is TRBD1 (7 bases). Sequencing was performed on blood, taken from a patient whose treatment included radiotherapy and nephrectomy. This TCR was sampled from a man in his 60s with renal cell carcinoma. This CDR3 is CAGQDHRGNEQFF. The DNA for the CDR3 is TGTGCCGGACAGGACCACCGGGGGAATGAGCAGTTCTTC.